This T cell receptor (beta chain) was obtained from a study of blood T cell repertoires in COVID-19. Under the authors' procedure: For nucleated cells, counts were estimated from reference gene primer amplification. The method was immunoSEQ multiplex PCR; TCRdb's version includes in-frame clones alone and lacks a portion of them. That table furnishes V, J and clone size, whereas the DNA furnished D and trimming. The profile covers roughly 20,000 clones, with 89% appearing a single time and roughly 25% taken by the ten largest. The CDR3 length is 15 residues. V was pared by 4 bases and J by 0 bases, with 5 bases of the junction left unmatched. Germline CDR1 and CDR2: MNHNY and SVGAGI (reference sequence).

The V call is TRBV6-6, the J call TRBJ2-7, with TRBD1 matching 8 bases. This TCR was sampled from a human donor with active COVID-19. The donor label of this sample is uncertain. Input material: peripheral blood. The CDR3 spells CASSWGQGASYEQYF. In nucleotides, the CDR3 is TGTGCCAGCAGTTGGGGGCAGGGGGCCTCCTACGAGCAGTACTTC.